This T cell receptor beta chain was recorded in a study of blood T cell repertoires in COVID-19. The table came from immunoSEQ multiplex PCR; TCRdb's copy has only in-frame clones and leaves some out. The table shows 200,000 to 250,000 clones, with approximately 81% occurring only once. The CDR3 spans 13 residues. V lost 4 bases and J 7 bases, leaving 11 bases between the germline ends. CDR1 SGHAT and CDR2 FQNNGV come from the germline V gene. The receptor comes from an elderly woman with active or convalescent COVID-19. The sequenced sample was peripheral blood. This rearrangement joins TRBV11-2 to TRBJ1-5; maybe TRBD1 (6 bases). This chain's CDR3 is CASSSGARQPQHF. Written as DNA, the CDR3 is TGTGCCAGCAGCTCAGGGGCAAGACAGCCCCAGCATTTT.